This TCR beta chain was identified in a study of shared clonotypes between healthy human individuals. Background on the study: Participating donors consisted of a couple of women and a few men aged 18 to 49.

An even split of each subset's genomic DNA across several immunoSEQ plates was performed. Source study methods: ImmunoSEQ yielded junction-only sequences lacking quality scores, so filtering differed. The data were produced by immunoSEQ multiplex PCR, yet TCRdb's version contains in-frame clones alone and is incomplete. V and J calls and clone size are given by that table; D and trimming were obtained from the DNA. The table includes more than 850,000 clones, about 84% detected once. The germline V and J ends were trimmed by 6 bases and 1 base, with 11 bases remaining between them. CDR1 and CDR2 (germline): LNHDA, SQIVND (reference sequence). This CDR3 region has 14 residues.

Sequencing was performed on memory CD4+ T cells from PBMCs. The subset is: CD45RA-negative fraction. The V call is TRBV19, the J call TRBJ2-3, with TRBD1 as a possible D gene (6 bases). This receptor was identified in a man aged 18 to 35 in good health. Some clones in this sample may be carry-over from other donors' samples. The CDR3 protein is CASSRGWGTDTQYF. The CDR3 coding sequence is TGTGCCAGTAGCAGGGGTTGGGGCACAGATACGCAGTATTTT.